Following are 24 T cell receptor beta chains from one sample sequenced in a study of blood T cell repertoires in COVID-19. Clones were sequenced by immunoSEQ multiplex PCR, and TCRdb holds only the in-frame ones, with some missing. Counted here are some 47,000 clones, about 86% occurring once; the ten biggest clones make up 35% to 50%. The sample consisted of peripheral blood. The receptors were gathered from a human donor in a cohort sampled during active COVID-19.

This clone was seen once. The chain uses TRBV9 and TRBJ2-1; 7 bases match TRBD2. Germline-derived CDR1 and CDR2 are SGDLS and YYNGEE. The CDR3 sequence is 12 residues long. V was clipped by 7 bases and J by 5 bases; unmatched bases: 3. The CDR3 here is CASGLVNNEQFF. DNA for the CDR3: TGTGCCAGCGGACTAGTGAACAATGAGCAGTTCTTC.

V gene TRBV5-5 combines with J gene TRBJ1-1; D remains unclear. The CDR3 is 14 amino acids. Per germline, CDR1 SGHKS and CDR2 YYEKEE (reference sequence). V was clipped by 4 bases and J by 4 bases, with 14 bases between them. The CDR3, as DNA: TGTGCCAGCAGCGTCACTTGGGGAGGCACTGAAGCTTTCTTT. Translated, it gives CASSVTWGGTEAFF. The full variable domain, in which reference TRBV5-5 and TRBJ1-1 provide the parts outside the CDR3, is DAGVTQSPTHLIKTRGQQVTLRCSPISGHKSVSWYQQVLGQGPQFIFQYYEKEERGRGNFPDRFSARQFPNYSSELNVNALLLGDSALYLCASSVTWGGTEAFFGQGTRLTVV.

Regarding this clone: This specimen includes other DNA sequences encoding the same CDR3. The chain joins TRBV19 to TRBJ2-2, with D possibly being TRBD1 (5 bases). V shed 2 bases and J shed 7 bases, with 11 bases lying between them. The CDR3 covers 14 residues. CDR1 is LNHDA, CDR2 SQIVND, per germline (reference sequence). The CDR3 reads CASSIQGIGGELFF. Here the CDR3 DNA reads TGTGCCAGTAGTATACAGGGTATCGGCGGGGAGCTGTTTTTT.

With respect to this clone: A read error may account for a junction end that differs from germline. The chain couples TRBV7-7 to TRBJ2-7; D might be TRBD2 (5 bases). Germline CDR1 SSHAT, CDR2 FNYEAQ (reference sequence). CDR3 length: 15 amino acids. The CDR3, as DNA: TGTGCTAGCAGCTTAGTAGAGGGATCCGGCTACGAGCAGTACTTC. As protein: CASSLVEGSGYEQYF.

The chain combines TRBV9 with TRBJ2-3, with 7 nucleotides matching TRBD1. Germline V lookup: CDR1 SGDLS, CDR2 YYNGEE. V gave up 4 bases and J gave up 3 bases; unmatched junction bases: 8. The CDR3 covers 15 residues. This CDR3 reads CASSQRDRLTDTQYF. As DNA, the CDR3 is TGTGCCAGCAGCCAACGGGACAGATTAACAGATACGCAGTATTTT.

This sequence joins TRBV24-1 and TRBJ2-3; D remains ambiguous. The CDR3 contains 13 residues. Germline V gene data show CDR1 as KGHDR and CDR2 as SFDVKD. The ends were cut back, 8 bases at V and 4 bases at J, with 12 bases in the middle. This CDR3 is CATKGGPADTQYF. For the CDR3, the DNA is TGTGCCACCAAAGGCGGTCCAGCAGATACGCAGTATTTT.

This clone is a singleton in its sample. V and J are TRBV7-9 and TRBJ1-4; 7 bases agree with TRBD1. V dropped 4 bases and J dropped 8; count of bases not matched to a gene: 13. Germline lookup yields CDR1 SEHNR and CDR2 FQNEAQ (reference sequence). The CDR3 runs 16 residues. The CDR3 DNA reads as TGTGCCAGCAGCTCCCTCGGGGCAGGGGGACGGGAAAAACTGTTTTTT. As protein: CASSSLGAGGREKLFF.

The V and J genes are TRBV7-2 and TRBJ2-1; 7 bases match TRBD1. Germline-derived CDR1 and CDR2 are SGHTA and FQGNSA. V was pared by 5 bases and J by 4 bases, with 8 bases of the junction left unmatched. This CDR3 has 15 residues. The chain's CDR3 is CASSQTDRAYNEQFF. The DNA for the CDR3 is TGTGCCAGCAGCCAGACCGACAGGGCATACAATGAGCAGTTCTTC.

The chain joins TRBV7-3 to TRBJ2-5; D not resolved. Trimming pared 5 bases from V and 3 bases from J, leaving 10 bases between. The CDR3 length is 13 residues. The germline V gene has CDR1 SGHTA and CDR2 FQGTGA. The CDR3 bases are TGTGCCAGCAGCCTCTCAAGAGAAGAGACCCAGTACTTC. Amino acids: CASSLSREETQYF.

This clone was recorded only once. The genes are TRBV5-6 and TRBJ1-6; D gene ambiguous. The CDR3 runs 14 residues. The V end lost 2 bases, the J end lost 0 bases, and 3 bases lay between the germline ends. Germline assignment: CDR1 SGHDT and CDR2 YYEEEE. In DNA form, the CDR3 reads TGTGCCAGCAGCTTTCGCTCCTATAATTCACCCCTCCACTTT. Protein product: CASSFRSYNSPLHF.

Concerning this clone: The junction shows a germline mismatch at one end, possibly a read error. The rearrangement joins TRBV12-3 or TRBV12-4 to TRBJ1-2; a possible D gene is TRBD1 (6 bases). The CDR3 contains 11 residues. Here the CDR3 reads CASSLGTDSDF. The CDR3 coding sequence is TGTGCCAGCAGTTTAGGGACAGATAGTGACTTC.

The chain's CDR3 is CASRRTGGGYNEQFF. DNA for the CDR3: TGTGCCAGTAGGAGGACAGGGGGCGGCTACAATGAGCAGTTCTTC. The rearrangement joins TRBV19 to TRBJ2-1, with 11 nucleotides matching TRBD1. Germline CDR1 LNHDA, CDR2 SQIVND (reference sequence). Trimming took 6 bases from V and 3 from J; bases not matched to a gene: 4. CDR3 length equals 15 residues.

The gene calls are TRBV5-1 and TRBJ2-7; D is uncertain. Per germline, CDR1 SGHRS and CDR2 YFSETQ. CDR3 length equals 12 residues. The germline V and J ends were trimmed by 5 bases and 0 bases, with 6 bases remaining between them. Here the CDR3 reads CASSWSSYEQYF. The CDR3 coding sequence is TGCGCCAGCAGTTGGAGCTCCTACGAGCAGTACTTC.

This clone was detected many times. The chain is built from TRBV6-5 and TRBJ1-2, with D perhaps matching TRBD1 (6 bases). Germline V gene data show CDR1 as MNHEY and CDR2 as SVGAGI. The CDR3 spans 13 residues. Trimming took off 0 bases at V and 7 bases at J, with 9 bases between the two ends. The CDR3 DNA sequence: TGTGCCAGCAGTTACTCGAACAGGGTTGGCTACACCTTC. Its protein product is CASSYSNRVGYTF.

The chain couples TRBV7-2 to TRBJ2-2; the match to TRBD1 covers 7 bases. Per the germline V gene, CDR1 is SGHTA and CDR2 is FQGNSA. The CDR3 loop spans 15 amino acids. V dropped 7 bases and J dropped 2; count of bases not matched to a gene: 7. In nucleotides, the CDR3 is TGTGCCAGCATGACAGGGATCTTTAACACCGGGGAGCTGTTTTTT. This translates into CASMTGIFNTGELFF. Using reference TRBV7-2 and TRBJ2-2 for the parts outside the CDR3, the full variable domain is GAGVSQSPSNKVTEKGKDVELRCDPISGHTALYWYRQSLGQGLEFLIYFQGNSAPDKSGLPSDRFSAERTGGSVSTLTIQRTQQEDSAVYLCASMTGIFNTGELFFGEGSRLTVL.

The CDR3 coding sequence is TGTGCCAGCAGCTCCCGACAGGGCGCCTACGAGCAGTACGTC. It is translated as CASSSRQGAYEQYV. This rearrangement joins TRBV11-2 to TRBJ2-7; 7 nucleotides align to TRBD1. The J segment lost 2 bases and the V segment lost 4 bases, leaving 5 bases of the junction unmatched. CDR3 length equals 14 residues. In germline, CDR1 is SGHAT, CDR2 FQNNGV.

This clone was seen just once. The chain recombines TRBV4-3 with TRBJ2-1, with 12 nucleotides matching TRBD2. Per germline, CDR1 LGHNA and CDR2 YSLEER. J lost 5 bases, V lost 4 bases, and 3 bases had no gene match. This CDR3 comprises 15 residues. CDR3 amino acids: CASSLLAGGDNEQFF. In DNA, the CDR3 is TGCGCCAGCAGCCTACTAGCGGGGGGAGACAATGAGCAGTTCTTC.

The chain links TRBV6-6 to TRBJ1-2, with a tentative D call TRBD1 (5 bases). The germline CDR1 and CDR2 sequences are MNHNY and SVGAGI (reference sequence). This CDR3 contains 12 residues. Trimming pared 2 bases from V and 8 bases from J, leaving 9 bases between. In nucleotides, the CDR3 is TGTGCCAGCAGTTACACAGGCACGGGCTACACCTTC. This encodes CASSYTGTGYTF.

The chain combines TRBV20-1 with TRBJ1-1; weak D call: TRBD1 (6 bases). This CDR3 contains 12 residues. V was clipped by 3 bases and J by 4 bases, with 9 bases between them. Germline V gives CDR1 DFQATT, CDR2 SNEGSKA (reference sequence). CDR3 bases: TGCAGTGCTAGTATAGGGGGCACTGAAGCTTTCTTT. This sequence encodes CSASIGGTEAFF.

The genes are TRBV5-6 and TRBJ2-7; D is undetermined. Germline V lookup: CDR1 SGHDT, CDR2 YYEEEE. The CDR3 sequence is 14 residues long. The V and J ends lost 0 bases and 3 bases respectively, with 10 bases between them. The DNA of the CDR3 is TGTGCCAGCAGCTTGGCAGGCCAGCACTACGAGCAGTACGTC. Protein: CASSLAGQHYEQYV.

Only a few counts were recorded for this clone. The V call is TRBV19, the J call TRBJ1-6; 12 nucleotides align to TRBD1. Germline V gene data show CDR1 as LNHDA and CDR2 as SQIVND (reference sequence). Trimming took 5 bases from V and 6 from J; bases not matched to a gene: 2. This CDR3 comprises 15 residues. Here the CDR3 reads CASSGTGGGNSPLHF. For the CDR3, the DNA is TGTGCCAGTAGTGGGACAGGGGGCGGTAATTCACCCCTCCACTTT.

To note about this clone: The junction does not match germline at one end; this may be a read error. The CDR3 region is CASTENLGAGTTNYGYTF. CDR3 sequence (DNA): TGTGCCAGCACTGAAAATTTAGGGGCAGGAACTACCAACTATGGCTACACCTTC. The rearrangement uses TRBV6-1 and TRBJ1-2; tentative D call: TRBD1 (5 bases). This CDR3 spans 18 amino acids. CDR1 and CDR2 from the germline V gene are MNHNS and SASEGT.

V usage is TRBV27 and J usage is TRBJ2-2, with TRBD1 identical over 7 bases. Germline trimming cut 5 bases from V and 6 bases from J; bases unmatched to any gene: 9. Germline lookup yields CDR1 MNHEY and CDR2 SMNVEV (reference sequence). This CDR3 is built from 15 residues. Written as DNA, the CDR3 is TGTGCCAGCAGTGTAGCCCAACAGGGGTCCGGGGAGCTGTTTTTT. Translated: CASSVAQQGSGELFF.

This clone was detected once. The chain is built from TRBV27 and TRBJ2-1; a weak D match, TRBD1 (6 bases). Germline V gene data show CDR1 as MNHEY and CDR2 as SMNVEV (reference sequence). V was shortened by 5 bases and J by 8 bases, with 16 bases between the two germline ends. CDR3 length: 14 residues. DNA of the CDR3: TGTGCCAGCAGTCTAGCCAGGGGCCGGGATGAGCAGTTCTTC. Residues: CASSLARGRDEQFF.